Here is one T cell receptor (beta chain) with its context. What it binds is unknown. The germline V gene has CDR1 MNHEY and CDR2 SVGEGT. The CDR3 is 13 residues long. These data originate in a study of tumor and adjacent non-tumor tissue in lung cancer. Across the whole study: Patients comprised about a dozen adenocarcinoma, 2 squamous cell carcinoma and 1 small cell lung cancer. Each sample yielded 3.9 million or so productive TCRbeta reads on average. General study points: Compared with tumor, normal lung showed significantly lower TCR diversity.

No cell sorting was done before RNA was extracted from the tissue. A modified ARM-PCR protocol with three rounds of nested PCR amplified TCRbeta. A single record per CDR3 protein comes from TCRdb applying MiXCR to the multiplex PCR reads. The table lists approximately 120,000 distinct CDR3 sequences, approximately 66% of them singletons. This receptor was identified in a man aged 25 to 40 with non-small cell lung cancer. This chain uses TRBV6-2 or TRBV6-3 with TRBJ1-5; 9 bases line up with TRBD1. Sequencing was carried out using lung tumor tissue. The CDR3 here is CTNRTGGYQPQHF. The CDR3, as DNA: TGTACCAACAGAACAGGGGGCTATCAGCCCCAGCATTTT.